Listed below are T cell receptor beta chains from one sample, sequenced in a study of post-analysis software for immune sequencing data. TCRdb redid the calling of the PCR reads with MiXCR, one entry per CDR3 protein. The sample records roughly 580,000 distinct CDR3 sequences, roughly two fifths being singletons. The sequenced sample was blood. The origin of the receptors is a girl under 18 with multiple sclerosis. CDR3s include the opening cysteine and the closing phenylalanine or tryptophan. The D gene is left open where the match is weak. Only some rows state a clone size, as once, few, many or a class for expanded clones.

cdr3_aa: CSAIVSSGLSYEQYF
cdr3_nt: TGCAGTGCGATTGTTAGTAGCGGGCTCTCCTACGAGCAGTACTTC
clone_size: NA
j_call: TRBJ2-7
d_call: TRBD2
v_call: TRBV20-1

cdr3_aa: CASSLVGGVNQPQHF
cdr3_nt: TGCGCCAGCAGCTTGGTAGGCGGCGTCAATCAGCCCCAGCATTTT
clone_size: NA
j_call: TRBJ1-5
d_call: NA
v_call: TRBV5-1

cdr3_aa: CASSLTTGFAKNIQYF
cdr3_nt: TGTGCCAGCAGTTTGACTACAGGCTTCGCCAAAAACATTCAGTACTTC
clone_size: few
j_call: TRBJ2-4
d_call: NA
v_call: TRBV27

cdr3_aa: CSASTGGAGPLHF
cdr3_nt: TGCAGCGCTTCGACAGGGGGCGCGGGACCCCTCCACTTT
clone_size: few
j_call: TRBJ1-6
d_call: TRBD1
v_call: TRBV29-1

cdr3_aa: CSAPSILDTQYF
cdr3_nt: TGCAGTGCTCCCTCCATCCTAGATACGCAGTATTTT
clone_size: NA
j_call: TRBJ2-3
d_call: NA
v_call: TRBV20-1

cdr3_aa: CASSSTRTISSYEQYF
cdr3_nt: TGTGCCAGCAGCTCCACAAGGACTATTTCGTCCTACGAGCAGTACTTC
clone_size: few
j_call: TRBJ2-7
d_call: NA
v_call: TRBV7-9

cdr3_aa: CASSQDTASGRAWNEQFF
cdr3_nt: TGTGCCAGCAGCCAAGATACGGCTAGCGGGAGGGCCTGGAATGAGCAGTTCTTC
clone_size: NA
j_call: TRBJ2-1
d_call: TRBD2
v_call: TRBV3-1

cdr3_aa: CATSDLHPQGSFADTQYF
cdr3_nt: TGTGCCACCAGTGATTTGCACCCACAGGGGTCCTTCGCAGATACGCAGTATTTT
clone_size: few
j_call: TRBJ2-3
d_call: TRBD1
v_call: TRBV24-1

cdr3_aa: CASSLAGTETEAFF
cdr3_nt: TGCGCCAGCAGCTTGGCGGGGACAGAGACTGAAGCTTTCTTT
clone_size: few
j_call: TRBJ1-1
d_call: TRBD1
v_call: TRBV5-1

cdr3_aa: CASAQGGSPLHF
cdr3_nt: TGTGCCAGCGCACAGGGTGGTTCACCCCTCCACTTT
clone_size: NA
j_call: TRBJ1-6
d_call: NA
v_call: TRBV12-3/TRBV12-4

cdr3_aa: CASSQDMGSGSPLHF
cdr3_nt: TGCGCCAGCAGCCAAGATATGGGGAGTGGATCACCCCTCCACTTT
clone_size: NA
j_call: TRBJ1-6
d_call: NA
v_call: TRBV4-1

cdr3_aa: CASGLADEQFF
cdr3_nt: TGTGCTAGTGGCCTTGCGGATGAGCAGTTCTTC
clone_size: NA
j_call: TRBJ2-1
d_call: NA
v_call: TRBV12-5

cdr3_aa: CSAPQSEGRNEQYF
cdr3_nt: TGCAGTGCTCCTCAGTCGGAGGGCAGGAACGAGCAGTACTTC
clone_size: NA
j_call: TRBJ2-7
d_call: NA
v_call: TRBV20-1

cdr3_aa: CASKPLQGDYGYTF
cdr3_nt: TGTGCCAGCAAACCGCTACAGGGTGACTATGGCTACACCTTC
clone_size: few
j_call: TRBJ1-2
d_call: NA
v_call: TRBV6-6

cdr3_aa: CASTNRGDGYTF
cdr3_nt: TGTGCCAGCACGAACAGGGGCGATGGCTACACCTTC
clone_size: few
j_call: TRBJ1-2
d_call: TRBD1
v_call: TRBV28

cdr3_aa: CTARSLDTDTQYF
cdr3_nt: TGCACTGCTAGGAGCTTAGACACAGATACGCAGTATTTT
clone_size: few
j_call: TRBJ2-3
d_call: NA
v_call: TRBV20-1

cdr3_aa: CASSTDGGRGEQYF
cdr3_nt: TGCGCCAGCAGCACCGATGGGGGCCGCGGCGAGCAGTACTTC
clone_size: few
j_call: TRBJ2-7
d_call: NA
v_call: TRBV5-1

cdr3_aa: CASSPPSRRSYEQYF
cdr3_nt: TGTGCCAGCTCACCACCGAGTAGGCGTTCCTACGAGCAGTACTTC
clone_size: NA
j_call: TRBJ2-7
d_call: NA
v_call: TRBV18

cdr3_aa: CASSFLRPLAAEAYEQYF
cdr3_nt: TGTGCCAGCAGCTTCCTGAGGCCCCTAGCGGCGGAAGCCTACGAGCAGTACTTC
clone_size: NA
j_call: TRBJ2-7
d_call: TRBD2
v_call: TRBV7-8

cdr3_aa: CASSQAPYAGGRSYEQYF
cdr3_nt: TGCGCCAGCAGCCAAGCCCCCTATGCGGGGGGCCGCTCCTACGAGCAGTACTTC
clone_size: NA
j_call: TRBJ2-7
d_call: TRBD2
v_call: TRBV4-1

cdr3_aa: CASSSRTAGDEQFF
cdr3_nt: TGCGCCAGCAGCAGCAGGACAGCGGGCGATGAGCAGTTCTTC
clone_size: few
j_call: TRBJ2-1
d_call: NA
v_call: TRBV5-1

cdr3_aa: CASSLSDGYTF
cdr3_nt: TGTGCCAGCAGTTTAAGTGATGGCTACACCTTC
clone_size: NA
j_call: TRBJ1-2
d_call: NA
v_call: TRBV12-3/TRBV12-4

cdr3_aa: CASGPGTDTQYF
cdr3_nt: TGCGCCAGCGGGCCGGGCACAGATACGCAGTATTTT
clone_size: NA
j_call: TRBJ2-3
d_call: NA
v_call: TRBV5-1

cdr3_aa: CASRIGREQETQYF
cdr3_nt: TGTGCCAGCAGGATAGGCAGGGAGCAAGAGACCCAGTACTTC
clone_size: NA
j_call: TRBJ2-5
d_call: NA
v_call: TRBV2

cdr3_aa: CASSLEPTSSYEQYF
cdr3_nt: TGCGCCAGCAGCTTGGAACCAACTTCCTCCTACGAGCAGTACTTC
clone_size: NA
j_call: TRBJ2-7
d_call: NA
v_call: TRBV5-1

cdr3_aa: CASSLNPGYVRADEQYF
cdr3_nt: TGTGCCAGCAGCTTGAATCCGGGCTACGTGCGGGCGGACGAGCAGTACTTC
clone_size: NA
j_call: TRBJ2-7
d_call: NA
v_call: TRBV7-9

cdr3_aa: CASSFRDSADEQFF
cdr3_nt: TGCGCCAGCAGCTTCCGGGACAGTGCGGATGAGCAGTTCTTC
clone_size: few
j_call: TRBJ2-1
d_call: TRBD1
v_call: TRBV5-1

cdr3_aa: CASSYGGDEQFF
cdr3_nt: TGTGCCAGCAGTTATGGGGGCGATGAGCAGTTCTTC
clone_size: NA
j_call: TRBJ2-1
d_call: NA
v_call: TRBV6-5

cdr3_aa: CASSRSNRDTQYF
cdr3_nt: TGTGCCAGCAGTCGCTCCAATCGGGATACGCAGTATTTT
clone_size: NA
j_call: TRBJ2-3
d_call: NA
v_call: TRBV6-5

cdr3_aa: CATSRWGQSNQPQHF
cdr3_nt: TGTGCCACCAGCCGTTGGGGACAGAGCAATCAGCCCCAGCATTTT
clone_size: NA
j_call: TRBJ1-5
d_call: TRBD1
v_call: TRBV15

cdr3_aa: CASSLARPMYRRSYEQYF
cdr3_nt: TGTGCCAGCAGTTTAGCGCGCCCTATGTACAGACGATCCTACGAGCAGTACTTC
clone_size: NA
j_call: TRBJ2-7
d_call: NA
v_call: TRBV12-3/TRBV12-4

cdr3_aa: CSASPGTGSSYEQYF
cdr3_nt: TGCAGTGCTAGCCCCGGGACAGGGAGCTCCTACGAGCAGTACTTC
clone_size: NA
j_call: TRBJ2-7
d_call: TRBD1
v_call: TRBV20-1

cdr3_aa: CASSYSKSNAQYF
cdr3_nt: TGTGCCAGCAGTTACTCTAAGAGCAACGCGCAGTATTTT
clone_size: NA
j_call: TRBJ2-3
d_call: NA
v_call: TRBV6-2/TRBV6-3

cdr3_aa: CASSQDRGSTGELFF
cdr3_nt: TGTGCCAGCAGTCAGGACAGGGGAAGCACCGGGGAGCTGTTTTTT
clone_size: NA
j_call: TRBJ2-2
d_call: TRBD1
v_call: TRBV12-3/TRBV12-4

cdr3_aa: CASSLARLSGNTIYF
cdr3_nt: TGTGCCAGCAGCTTAGCCAGGCTCTCTGGAAACACCATATATTTT
clone_size: NA
j_call: TRBJ1-3
d_call: NA
v_call: TRBV11-2

cdr3_aa: CSVEGGRGSSIANYGYTF
cdr3_nt: TGCAGCGTTGAAGGCGGCAGGGGAAGTTCTATTGCTAACTATGGCTACACCTTC
clone_size: once
j_call: TRBJ1-2
d_call: NA
v_call: TRBV29-1

cdr3_aa: CASSPLAGGGDEQFF
cdr3_nt: TGTGCCAGCAGTCCACTAGCGGGAGGGGGGGATGAGCAGTTCTTC
clone_size: NA
j_call: TRBJ2-1
d_call: TRBD2
v_call: TRBV6-1

cdr3_aa: CSAKSGSGGTDTQYF
cdr3_nt: TGCAGTGCTAAATCGGGTAGCGGGGGCACAGATACGCAGTATTTT
clone_size: few
j_call: TRBJ2-3
d_call: TRBD2
v_call: TRBV20-1

cdr3_aa: CASSFGPQATEAFF
cdr3_nt: TGTGCCAGCAGTTTCGGGCCCCAGGCCACTGAAGCTTTCTTT
clone_size: NA
j_call: TRBJ1-1
d_call: NA
v_call: TRBV12-3/TRBV12-4

cdr3_aa: CASTGAGGHSYNEQFF
cdr3_nt: TGCGCCAGCACCGGAGCGGGAGGGCATTCCTACAATGAGCAGTTCTTC
clone_size: once
j_call: TRBJ2-1
d_call: TRBD2
v_call: TRBV10-2

cdr3_aa: CASSQSGRRNTEAFF
cdr3_nt: TGCGCCAGCAGCCAAAGCGGGAGAAGAAACACTGAAGCTTTCTTT
clone_size: NA
j_call: TRBJ1-1
d_call: NA
v_call: TRBV4-1

cdr3_aa: CASREEDLSYEQYF
cdr3_nt: TGTGCCAGCAGAGAGGAGGATCTCTCCTACGAGCAGTACTTC
clone_size: once
j_call: TRBJ2-7
d_call: NA
v_call: TRBV6-1

cdr3_aa: CASRTGTIHNNEQFF
cdr3_nt: TGTGCCAGCAGGACCGGGACTATACACAACAATGAGCAGTTCTTC
clone_size: NA
j_call: TRBJ2-1
d_call: TRBD2
v_call: TRBV6-2/TRBV6-3

cdr3_aa: CASSLGTGGKRDYEQYF
cdr3_nt: TGTGCCAGCAGTTTAGGGACAGGGGGCAAAAGGGACTACGAGCAGTACTTC
clone_size: NA
j_call: TRBJ2-7
d_call: TRBD1
v_call: TRBV12-3/TRBV12-4

cdr3_aa: CASSEESGGPREQYF
cdr3_nt: TGTGCCAGCAGTGAAGAGTCGGGAGGGCCCCGCGAGCAGTACTTC
clone_size: NA
j_call: TRBJ2-7
d_call: TRBD2
v_call: TRBV2

cdr3_aa: CASSLRDRGVETQYF
cdr3_nt: TGCGCCAGCAGCCTCCGGGACAGGGGAGTCGAGACCCAGTACTTC
clone_size: once
j_call: TRBJ2-5
d_call: TRBD1
v_call: TRBV5-1

cdr3_aa: CASSQDRQGALNEQFF
cdr3_nt: TGTGCCAGCAGCCAAGATCGACAGGGGGCTCTGAATGAGCAGTTCTTC
clone_size: few
j_call: TRBJ2-1
d_call: TRBD1
v_call: TRBV4-2

cdr3_aa: CSVVGHRVSEQFF
cdr3_nt: TGCAGCGTTGTTGGGCACCGGGTGAGTGAGCAGTTCTTC
clone_size: NA
j_call: TRBJ2-1
d_call: NA
v_call: TRBV29-1

cdr3_aa: CASSQPFNYGYTF
cdr3_nt: TGTGCCAGCAGTCAGCCCTTTAACTATGGCTACACCTTC
clone_size: NA
j_call: TRBJ1-2
d_call: NA
v_call: TRBV28

cdr3_aa: CSAGPGSNQETQYF
cdr3_nt: TGCAGTGCTGGGCCTGGGTCCAACCAAGAGACCCAGTACTTC
clone_size: NA
j_call: TRBJ2-5
d_call: NA
v_call: TRBV20-1

cdr3_aa: CAWAARDEQFF
cdr3_nt: TGTGCCTGGGCCGCTCGGGATGAGCAGTTCTTC
clone_size: NA
j_call: TRBJ2-1
d_call: NA
v_call: TRBV30

cdr3_aa: CASSSTSSGANVLTF
cdr3_nt: TGCGCCAGCAGCTCTACCTCCTCTGGGGCCAACGTCCTGACTTTC
clone_size: many
j_call: TRBJ2-6
d_call: NA
v_call: TRBV5-1

cdr3_aa: CSARDVNSPLTSSYNEQFF
cdr3_nt: TGCAGTGCTAGAGATGTAAATAGCCCATTAACTAGCTCCTACAATGAGCAGTTCTTC
clone_size: many
j_call: TRBJ2-1
d_call: NA
v_call: TRBV20-1

cdr3_aa: CASSQGSGVSNTEAFF
cdr3_nt: TGTGCCAGCAGCCAAGGATCTGGGGTGTCGAACACTGAAGCTTTCTTT
clone_size: NA
j_call: TRBJ1-1
d_call: NA
v_call: TRBV3-1

cdr3_aa: CSAISGGSFYEQYF
cdr3_nt: TGCAGTGCTATTAGTGGGGGGAGTTTCTACGAGCAGTACTTC
clone_size: NA
j_call: TRBJ2-7
d_call: NA
v_call: TRBV20-1

cdr3_aa: CSVEDHRKYQETQYF
cdr3_nt: TGCAGCGTTGAAGATCATAGGAAGTACCAAGAGACCCAGTACTTC
clone_size: NA
j_call: TRBJ2-5
d_call: NA
v_call: TRBV29-1

cdr3_aa: CASSFGGGKGYTF
cdr3_nt: TGTGCCAGCAGCTTTGGGGGAGGGAAGGGCTACACCTTC
clone_size: NA
j_call: TRBJ1-2
d_call: NA
v_call: TRBV7-9

cdr3_aa: CASSQAGGTGETQYF
cdr3_nt: TGTGCCAGCAGCCAAGCGGGGGGCACCGGGGAGACCCAGTACTTC
clone_size: few
j_call: TRBJ2-5
d_call: NA
v_call: TRBV3-1

cdr3_aa: CSARWGTGRGETQYF
cdr3_nt: TGCAGTGCTAGATGGGGAACGGGCAGGGGAGAGACCCAGTACTTC
clone_size: NA
j_call: TRBJ2-5
d_call: NA
v_call: TRBV20-1

cdr3_aa: CASSPQYYEQYF
cdr3_nt: TGTGCCAGCAGTCCCCAGTACTACGAGCAGTACTTC
clone_size: few
j_call: TRBJ2-7
d_call: NA
v_call: TRBV28